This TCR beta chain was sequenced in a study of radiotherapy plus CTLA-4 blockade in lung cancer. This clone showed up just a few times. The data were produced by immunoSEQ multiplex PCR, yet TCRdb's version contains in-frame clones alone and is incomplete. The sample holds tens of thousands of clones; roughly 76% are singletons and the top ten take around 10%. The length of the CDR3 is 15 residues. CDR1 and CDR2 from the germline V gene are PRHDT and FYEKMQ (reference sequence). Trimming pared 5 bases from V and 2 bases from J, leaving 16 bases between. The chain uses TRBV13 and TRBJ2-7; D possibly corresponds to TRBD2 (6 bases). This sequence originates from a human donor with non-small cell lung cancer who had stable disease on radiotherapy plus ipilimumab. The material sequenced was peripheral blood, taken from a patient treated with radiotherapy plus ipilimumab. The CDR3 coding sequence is TGTGCCAGCAGCCCTGGGCTAGCGAGGACCTACGAGCAGTACGTC. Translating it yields CASSPGLARTYEQYV.